This entry lists 27 T cell receptor beta chains sequenced from one sample in a study of beta chain features in type 1 diabetes. The antigens these receptors bind are not known. Since all of the isolated RNA was reverse transcribed, expressed TCRB transcripts were what got sequenced. Using immunoSEQ multiplex PCR, the repertoire was profiled, and TCRdb retains in-frame clones only, with some absent. This sample has approximately 250,000 clones, with approximately 24% found just once. Study-wide results and limits: Shortening of TCRB CDR3s, moderate but significant, appeared in all four CD4+ subsets of Type 1 diabetes patients.

Sequencing was carried out using naive CD4+ T cells from blood. The receptors were sampled from a woman in her twenties or thirties with type 1 diabetes.

This clone was found a few times. This chain uses TRBV20-1 with TRBJ1-2; D is unresolved. The germline gives CDR1 DFQATT, CDR2 SNEGSKA (reference sequence). The ends were cut back, 0 bases at V and 8 bases at J, with 7 bases in the middle. This CDR3 has 11 amino acids. As DNA, the CDR3 is TGCAGTGCTAGAGAACAGAGAGGCTACACCTTC. This sequence encodes CSAREQRGYTF.

The rearrangement joins TRBV29-1 to TRBJ2-1; D not certain. V shed 7 bases and J shed 4 bases, with 8 bases lying between them. The CDR3 is 11 amino acids. Germline V gives CDR1 SQVTM, CDR2 ANQGSEA. In DNA form, the CDR3 reads TGCAGCGCTCTAGTGTACAATGAGCAGTTCTTC. This gives the protein CSALVYNEQFF.

The genes are TRBV19 and TRBJ2-2, with 7 bases lining up with TRBD2. There are 16 residues in the CDR3. Germline CDR1 and CDR2: LNHDA and SQIVND (reference sequence). Trimming removed 7 bases from V and 0 bases from J; junction bases left unmatched: 8. CDR3 DNA sequence: TGTGCCAGTACCCCTTGGGGGGGGGCGAACACCGGGGAGCTGTTTTTT. Encoded protein: CASTPWGGANTGELFF. The whole variable domain, filled in from reference TRBV19 and TRBJ2-2, reads DGGITQSPKYLFRKEGQNVTLSCEQNLNHDAMYWYRQDPGQGLRLIYYSQIVNDFQKGDIAEGYSVSREKKESFPLTVTSAQKNPTAFYLCASTPWGGANTGELFFGEGSRLTVL.

The chain employs TRBV4-2 and TRBJ1-4, with 8 bases lining up with TRBD1. Trimming took 1 base from V and 6 from J; bases not matched to a gene: 4. Germline V lookup: CDR1 LGHNA, CDR2 YNFKEQ. CDR3 length equals 15 residues. This CDR3 reads CASSQVVTGDEKLFF. In DNA, the CDR3 is TGTGCCAGCAGCCAAGTGGTGACAGGGGATGAAAAACTGTTTTTT.

A few counts support this clone. The V call is TRBV11-2, the J call TRBJ2-2; no clear D. This CDR3 has 12 residues. CDR1 and CDR2 from the germline V gene are SGHAT and FQNNGV. Trimming shortened V by 0 bases and J by 7 bases, and 3 bases separated the two germline ends. The CDR3 is CASSLDNGELFF. The CDR3 DNA is TGTGCCAGCAGCTTAGATAACGGGGAGCTGTTTTTT.

The chain joins TRBV30 to TRBJ1-5; the D gene is possibly TRBD1 (5 bases). The CDR3 length is 15 residues. The germline V gene has CDR1 GTSNPN and CDR2 SVGIG (reference sequence). V was cut by 3 bases and J by 5 bases, with 17 bases left in between. CDR3 protein: CAWSPGTFLHQPQHF. In DNA, the CDR3 is TGTGCCTGGAGCCCCGGGACTTTTCTCCATCAGCCCCAGCATTTT.

The rearrangement uses TRBV4-2 and TRBJ1-2; 11 bases map to TRBD1. CDR1 LGHNA and CDR2 YNFKEQ come from the germline V gene. The CDR3 extends over 15 amino acids. V was clipped by 1 base and J by 3 bases; unmatched bases: 1. CDR3 amino acids: CASSQGTGGDYGYTF. CDR3 DNA sequence: TGTGCCAGCAGCCAAGGGACAGGGGGCGACTATGGCTACACCTTC.

The CDR3 spells CASSPRNDRGIGYTF. The CDR3 nucleotides are TGTGCCAGCTCACCACGAAACGACAGGGGGATTGGCTACACCTTC. This sequence joins TRBV18 and TRBJ1-2, with 9 bases that match TRBD1. The germline V gene has CDR1 KGHSH and CDR2 LQKENI. The CDR3 consists of 15 residues. V was clipped by 1 base and J by 7 bases; unmatched bases: 7.

This clone was seen only a few times. The genes are TRBV19 and TRBJ1-5; weak D call: TRBD1 (6 bases). Looked up from germline, CDR1 is LNHDA and CDR2 is SQIVND (reference sequence). V was clipped by 5 bases and J by 3 bases, with 8 bases between them. The CDR3 totals 13 residues. CDR3 loop: CASSRTVNQPQHF. CDR3 nucleotides: TGTGCCAGTAGTCGGACAGTCAATCAGCCCCAGCATTTT. Looking up the rest from reference TRBV19 and TRBJ1-5 gives the full variable domain: DGGITQSPKYLFRKEGQNVTLSCEQNLNHDAMYWYRQDPGQGLRLIYYSQIVNDFQKGDIAEGYSVSREKKESFPLTVTSAQKNPTAFYLCASSRTVNQPQHFGDGTRLSIL.

V and J are TRBV29-1 and TRBJ1-2, with D maybe TRBD1 (5 bases). Looked up from germline, CDR1 is SQVTM and CDR2 is ANQGSEA. V was pared by 4 bases and J by 8 bases, with 11 bases between. CDR3 size: 11 residues. The CDR3 sequence: CSVVGTWGYTF. The CDR3 DNA sequence: TGCAGCGTTGTGGGGACTTGGGGCTACACCTTC.

This chain connects TRBV18 to TRBJ1-1, with D hard to call. V was clipped by 6 bases and J by 0 bases, with 14 bases between them. The CDR3 has 15 amino acids. CDR1 KGHSH and CDR2 LQKENI come from the germline V gene. This CDR3 reads CASSPSYGVNTEAFF. The CDR3, as DNA: TGTGCCAGCTCCCCAAGTTACGGAGTGAACACTGAAGCTTTCTTT.

V and J are TRBV30 and TRBJ2-6, with TRBD1 matching over 7 bases. This CDR3 is 19 amino acids long. Germline V gene data show CDR1 as GTSNPN and CDR2 as SVGIG (reference sequence). After removal of 4 bases from V and 0 bases from J, the junction contained 15 bases not matched to a gene. The CDR3 bases are TGTGCCTGGACGACCTCGAGACAGGGAATCCTCTCTGGGGCCAACGTCCTGACTTTC. Its protein product is CAWTTSRQGILSGANVLTF.

The V gene is TRBV6-1, the J gene TRBJ2-5, with 9 bases lining up with TRBD1. The CDR3 consists of 14 residues. V lost 3 bases, J lost 4 bases, and 3 bases stayed unmatched. Germline CDR1 and CDR2: MNHNS and SASEGT. The CDR3 here is CASSDSTGGETQYF. In DNA form, the CDR3 reads TGTGCCAGCAGTGACTCGACAGGGGGAGAGACCCAGTACTTC.

V is TRBV18 and J is TRBJ2-7; TRBD1 aligns across 12 bases. CDR3 size: 14 residues. V was clipped by 8 bases and J by 5 bases; unmatched bases: 7. CDR1 and CDR2 (germline): KGHSH, LQKENI. For the CDR3, the DNA is TGTGCCAGCACCTTCGGGACAGGGGGCCACGAGCAGTACTTC. As protein: CASTFGTGGHEQYF.

This clone was observed a few times. This chain joins TRBV28 and TRBJ1-4; D remains unclear. The CDR3 spans 14 residues. The germline V gene encodes CDR1 MDHEN and CDR2 SYDVKM. Between the trimmed V and J ends, which lost 1 base and 3 bases, there was a span of 6 bases. CDR3 DNA: TGTGCCAGCAGTTTATATCGTTCTAATGAAAAACTGTTTTTT. This translates into CASSLYRSNEKLFF.

This sequence joins TRBV5-1 and TRBJ2-1, with TRBD1 matching 9 bases. The germline CDR1 and CDR2 sequences are SGHRS and YFSETQ. Trimming removed 3 bases from V and 10 bases from J; junction bases left unmatched: 11. The CDR3 extends over 15 amino acids. CDR3 protein: CASSWPGQGTGEQFF. CDR3 in DNA: TGCGCCAGCAGCTGGCCCGGACAGGGGACGGGGGAGCAGTTCTTC.

The genes are TRBV11-3 and TRBJ2-1; 8 bases map to TRBD2. The germline V gene encodes CDR1 SGHNT and CDR2 YENEEA. The CDR3 length is 17 residues. Trimming took 7 bases from V and 5 from J; bases not matched to a gene: 16. CDR3 residues: CASTERESDTGHNEQFF. The CDR3 DNA sequence: TGTGCCAGCACAGAGCGGGAGAGTGACACGGGTCACAATGAGCAGTTCTTC.

The chain couples TRBV10-3 to TRBJ2-1; 8 bases fit TRBD1. V gave up 4 bases and J gave up 9 bases; unmatched junction bases: 23. The CDR3 is made up of 19 amino acids. CDR1 and CDR2 (germline): ENHRY, SYGVKD. The CDR3 DNA follows: TGTGCCATCAGTGGAGGCAGGGGGCCTCGGGTGGGTGTCCCGGGTGAGCAGTTCTTC. Its protein is CAISGGRGPRVGVPGEQFF.

The CDR3, as DNA: TGTGCCAGCAGCTTAGAGGGCAGGGAGAACACTGAAGCTTTCTTT. This sequence encodes CASSLEGRENTEAFF. The chain links TRBV7-2 to TRBJ1-1; the D gene is possibly TRBD1 (5 bases). V shed 1 base and J shed 1 base, with 10 bases lying between them. This CDR3 contains 15 residues. Germline-derived CDR1 and CDR2 are SGHTA and FQGNSA.

This clone has more than one count but fewer than ten. Other DNA sequences of this sample code for an identical CDR3. The J gene is TRBJ2-5, the V gene TRBV5-1; D is perhaps TRBD1 (6 bases). Germline-derived CDR1 and CDR2 are SGHRS and YFSETQ. Deletions cut 3 bases from V and 2 bases from J, with 11 bases between. The CDR3 is made up of 14 amino acids. CDR3 sequence: CASSSQGLQETQYF. CDR3 sequence (DNA): TGCGCCAGCAGCTCACAGGGTCTACAAGAGACCCAGTACTTC.

CDR3 region: CASSLRGGATDTQYF. The CDR3 nucleotides are TGTGCCAGCAGCTTACGTGGTGGGGCCACAGATACGCAGTATTTT. The chain carries TRBV5-4 and TRBJ2-3; D perhaps matches TRBD1 (5 bases). In germline, CDR1 is SGHNT, CDR2 YYREEE (reference sequence). With 2 bases removed from V and 2 bases from J, the gap between germline ends came to 12 bases. This CDR3 has 15 residues.

This clone was recorded a few times. The chain employs TRBV29-1 and TRBJ1-1; 8 bases fit TRBD1. The CDR3 loop spans 13 amino acids. CDR1 and CDR2 (germline): SQVTM, ANQGSEA. V lost 7 bases to trimming and J lost 8 bases; unmatched junction nucleotides: 12. Written as DNA, the CDR3 is TGCAGCGCGTCATGGACAGGGAGTCCCGAAGCTTTCTTT. Translating it yields CSASWTGSPEAFF.

With regard to this clone: The conserved final phenylalanine or tryptophan is absent from the CDR3, which likely points to a read error. The limits of the CDR3 on the DNA are not certain, so only TCRdb's listed CDR3 is given. The chain recombines TRBV4-1 with TRBJ2-7; the DNA was not used to check the table's D call, TRBD2. Germline V gene data show CDR1 as MGHRA and CDR2 as YSYEKL. The CDR3 is 12 amino acids in total, end residues counted. The CDR3 spells CASSQDRRDRRS.

The table lists this clone with a few counts. The rearrangement uses TRBV29-1 and TRBJ2-5; perhaps TRBD2 as D (6 bases). Trimming took off 3 bases at V and 2 bases at J, with 10 bases between the two ends. CDR1 is SQVTM, CDR2 ANQGSEA, per germline. This CDR3 contains 13 residues. This CDR3 reads CSVDGGPQETQYF. DNA of the CDR3: TGCAGCGTTGACGGGGGACCTCAAGAGACCCAGTACTTC.

This sequence joins TRBV5-1 and TRBJ2-1; D may be TRBD2 (5 bases). V was cut by 0 bases and J by 6 bases, with 19 bases left in between. This CDR3 comprises 17 residues. From germline, CDR1 is SGHRS and CDR2 YFSETQ. CDR3: CASSLDVPRADGNEQFF. In DNA form, the CDR3 reads TGCGCCAGCAGCTTGGATGTACCGAGGGCGGACGGCAATGAGCAGTTCTTC.

This clone has only one observation. The V gene is TRBV7-9, the J gene TRBJ1-1; D gene uncertain. The ends were cut back, 1 base at V and 5 bases at J, with 5 bases in the middle. The germline V gene has CDR1 SEHNR and CDR2 FQNEAQ (reference sequence). This CDR3 spans 12 amino acids. CDR3 sequence: CASSLGRTEAFF. DNA for the CDR3: TGTGCCAGCAGCTTAGGCAGGACTGAAGCTTTCTTT.

The chain is built from TRBV2 and TRBJ2-7; tentative D call: TRBD2 (6 bases). With 6 bases removed from V and 3 bases from J, the gap between germline ends came to 12 bases. The CDR3 sequence is 13 residues long. Germline CDR1 reads SNHLY; CDR2 reads FYNNEI. CDR3 in amino acids: CASREGIGYEQYF. DNA of the CDR3: TGTGCCAGCAGGGAGGGGATCGGCTACGAGCAGTACTTC.